Listed below are T cell receptor beta chains from one sample, sequenced in a study of preoperative IRX-2 immunotherapy in early breast cancer. Method: immunoSEQ multiplex PCR; TCRdb's copy keeps in-frame clones and lacks some. Among under 45,000 clones listed, about 95% were seen once. Specimen: tumor tissue, collected after IRX-2 immunotherapy. Receptors originate from a human donor with breast cancer. CDR3s include the opening cysteine and the closing phenylalanine or tryptophan. The D gene is left open where the match is weak. The size field is filled for only some rows; it gives once, few, many or a size class.

j_call	v_call	d_call	clone_size	cdr3_aa	cdr3_nt
TRBJ2-1	TRBV20-1	NA	NA	CSVSRRDEQFF	TGCAGTGTTTCCCGCAGGGATGAGCAGTTCTTC
TRBJ1-5	TRBV27	NA	NA	CASSLNARGGSNSNQPQHF	TGTGCCAGCAGTTTAAATGCCCGGGGTGGGAGTAATAGCAATCAGCCCCAGCATTTT
TRBJ2-4	TRBV11-2	NA	once	CASSPVPGLAKNIQYF	TGTGCCAGCAGCCCAGTGCCCGGATTAGCCAAAAACATTCAGTACTTC
TRBJ2-3	TRBV5-4	TRBD2	once	CASRLGGLAYADTQYF	TGTGCCAGCAGGTTGGGGGGACTAGCCTATGCAGATACGCAGTATTTT
TRBJ2-1	TRBV7-7	NA	NA	CASSPRPGEQFF	TGTGCCAGCAGTCCGCGGCCCGGGGAGCAGTTCTTC
TRBJ2-7	TRBV7-9	TRBD1	NA	CASSEHRDRSYEQYF	TGTGCCAGCAGCGAGCACCGGGACAGGTCCTACGAGCAGTACTTC
TRBJ2-1	TRBV7-2	TRBD2	NA	CASSLVGTSGGEQFF	TGTGCCAGCAGCTTAGTGGGGACTAGCGGAGGGGAGCAGTTCTTC
TRBJ1-6	TRBV7-3	TRBD1	NA	CASSLGAGGKSPLHF	TGTGCCAGCAGCTTAGGGGCAGGGGGCAAATCACCCCTCCACTTT
TRBJ2-1	TRBV30	TRBD1	NA	CAWTEGAPYVSSYNEQFF	TGTGCCTGGACCGAGGGGGCCCCCTACGTGAGCTCCTACAATGAGCAGTTCTTC
TRBJ1-1	TRBV7-9	NA	NA	CASSFPTEAFF	TGTGCCAGCAGCTTTCCTACTGAAGCTTTCTTT
TRBJ2-7	TRBV7-3	TRBD2	NA	CASSPSLAGGVYEQYF	TGTGCCAGCAGCCCATCACTAGCGGGAGGAGTGTACGAGCAGTACTTC
TRBJ2-5	TRBV6-1	TRBD1	NA	CASSPDRGETQYF	TGTGCCAGCAGTCCGGACAGGGGAGAGACCCAGTACTTC
TRBJ2-3	TRBV5-5	NA	NA	CASSRYQGYTDTQYF	TGTGCCAGCAGCAGGTATCAGGGATACACAGATACGCAGTATTTT
TRBJ1-5	TRBV19	NA	NA	CASSISSQPQHF	TGTGCCAGTAGCATCTCGTCTCAGCCCCAGCATTTT
TRBJ2-5	TRBV10-3	TRBD2	NA	CVSTTSGGGETQYF	TGTGTCTCCACGACTAGCGGGGGTGGAGAGACCCAGTACTTC
TRBJ2-3	TRBV11-3	NA	once	CASSLGVWSGHGGGTDTQYF	TGTGCCAGCAGCTTGGGGGTATGGAGCGGGCATGGTGGGGGCACAGATACGCAGTATTTT
TRBJ1-2	TRBV7-2	NA	NA	CASSLVAGGNYGYTF	TGTGCCAGCAGCTTAGTCGCAGGAGGTAACTATGGCTACACCTTC
TRBJ1-2	TRBV29-1	NA	NA	CSVGGANYGYTF	TGCAGCGTTGGGGGGGCTAACTATGGCTACACCTTC
TRBJ1-5	TRBV19	NA	NA	CASSRPLSRGHSNQPQHF	TGTGCCAGTAGTAGGCCATTGTCGCGGGGACATAGCAATCAGCCCCAGCATTTT
TRBJ2-5	TRBV18	NA	NA	CASSPPARTRGETQYF	TGTGCCAGCTCACCACCCGCCAGGACCCGGGGAGAGACCCAGTACTTC
TRBJ1-3	TRBV27	NA	NA	CASSLRNSGNTIYF	TGTGCCAGCAGCTTGAGGAACTCTGGAAACACCATATATTTT
TRBJ1-3	TRBV29-1	NA	NA	CSVNKNTIYF	TGCAGCGTTAACAAAAACACCATATATTTT